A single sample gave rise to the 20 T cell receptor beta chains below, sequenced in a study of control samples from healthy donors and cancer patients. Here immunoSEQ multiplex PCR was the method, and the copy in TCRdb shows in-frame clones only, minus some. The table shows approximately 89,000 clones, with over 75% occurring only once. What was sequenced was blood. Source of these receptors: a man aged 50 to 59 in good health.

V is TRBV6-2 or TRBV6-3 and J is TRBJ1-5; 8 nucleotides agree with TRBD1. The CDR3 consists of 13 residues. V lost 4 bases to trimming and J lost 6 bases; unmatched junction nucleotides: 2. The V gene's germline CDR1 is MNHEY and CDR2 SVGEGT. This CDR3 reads CASSSGGVQPQHF. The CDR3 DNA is TGTGCCAGCAGTTCAGGGGGCGTTCAGCCCCAGCATTTT.

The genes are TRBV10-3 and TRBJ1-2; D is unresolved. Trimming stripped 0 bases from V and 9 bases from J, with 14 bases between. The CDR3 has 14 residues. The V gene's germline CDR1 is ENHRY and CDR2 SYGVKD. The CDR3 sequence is CAISESGQITSYTF. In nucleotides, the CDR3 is TGTGCCATCAGTGAGTCAGGGCAGATTACTAGCTACACCTTC.

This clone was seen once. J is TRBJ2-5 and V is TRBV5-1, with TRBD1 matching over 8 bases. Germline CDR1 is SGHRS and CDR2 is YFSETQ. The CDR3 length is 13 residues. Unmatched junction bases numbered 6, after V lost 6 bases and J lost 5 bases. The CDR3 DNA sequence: TGCGCCAGCACTGGACAGGGTGGGGAGACCCAGTACTTC. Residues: CASTGQGGETQYF.

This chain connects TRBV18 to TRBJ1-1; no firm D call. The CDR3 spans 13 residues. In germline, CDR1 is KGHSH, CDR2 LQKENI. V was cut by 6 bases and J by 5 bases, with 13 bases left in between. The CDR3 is CASSPRRETEAFF. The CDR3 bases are TGTGCCAGCTCCCCTAGGCGGGAAACTGAAGCTTTCTTT.

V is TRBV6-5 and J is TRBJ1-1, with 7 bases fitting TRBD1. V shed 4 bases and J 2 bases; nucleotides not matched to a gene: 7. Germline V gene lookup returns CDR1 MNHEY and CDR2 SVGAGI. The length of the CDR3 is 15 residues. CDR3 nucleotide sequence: TGTGCCAGCAGTTCTAGACAGGGCTCCAACACTGAAGCTTTCTTT. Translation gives CASSSRQGSNTEAFF.

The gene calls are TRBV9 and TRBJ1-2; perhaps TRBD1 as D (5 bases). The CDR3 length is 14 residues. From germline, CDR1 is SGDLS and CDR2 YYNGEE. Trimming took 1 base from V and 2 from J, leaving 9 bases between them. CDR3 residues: CASSVIGGNYGYTF. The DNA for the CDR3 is TGTGCCAGCAGCGTAATCGGGGGAAACTATGGCTACACCTTC.

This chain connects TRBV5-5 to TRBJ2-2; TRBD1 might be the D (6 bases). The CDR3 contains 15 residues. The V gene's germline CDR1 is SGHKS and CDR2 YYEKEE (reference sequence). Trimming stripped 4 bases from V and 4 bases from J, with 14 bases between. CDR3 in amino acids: CASSLQGGSTGELFF. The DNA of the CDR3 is TGTGCCAGCAGCCTACAGGGTGGGAGCACCGGGGAGCTGTTTTTT.

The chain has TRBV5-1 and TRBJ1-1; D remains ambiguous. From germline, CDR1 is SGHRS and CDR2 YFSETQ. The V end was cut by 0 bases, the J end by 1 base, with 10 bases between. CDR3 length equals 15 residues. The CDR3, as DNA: TGCGCCAGCAGCTTGGATGTGGGCCCGAACACTGAAGCTTTCTTT. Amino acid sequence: CASSLDVGPNTEAFF.

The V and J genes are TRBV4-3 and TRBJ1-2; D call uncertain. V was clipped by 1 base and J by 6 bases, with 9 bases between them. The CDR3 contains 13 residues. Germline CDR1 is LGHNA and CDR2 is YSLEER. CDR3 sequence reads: CASSQAEGNGYTF. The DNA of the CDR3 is TGCGCCAGCAGCCAAGCAGAGGGAAATGGCTACACCTTC.

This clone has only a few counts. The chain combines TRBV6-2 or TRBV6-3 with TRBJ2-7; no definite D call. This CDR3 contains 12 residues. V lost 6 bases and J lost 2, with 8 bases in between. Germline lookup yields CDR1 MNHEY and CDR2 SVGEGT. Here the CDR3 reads CASSLDTYEQYF. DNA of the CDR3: TGTGCCAGCAGCCTTGACACCTACGAGCAGTACTTC.

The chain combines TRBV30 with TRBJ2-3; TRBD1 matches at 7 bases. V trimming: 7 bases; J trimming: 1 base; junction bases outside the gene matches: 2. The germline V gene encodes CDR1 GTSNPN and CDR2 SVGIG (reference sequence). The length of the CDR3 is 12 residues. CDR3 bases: TGTGCCTTTCAGGGGGGCACAGATACGCAGTATTTT. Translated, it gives CAFQGGTDTQYF.

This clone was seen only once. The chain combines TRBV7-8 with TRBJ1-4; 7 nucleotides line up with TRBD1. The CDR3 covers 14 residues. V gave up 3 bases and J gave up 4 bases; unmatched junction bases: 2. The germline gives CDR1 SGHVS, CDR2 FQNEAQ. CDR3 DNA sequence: TGTGCCAGCAGCTTCCGGGACAGTAATGAAAAACTGTTTTTT. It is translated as CASSFRDSNEKLFF.

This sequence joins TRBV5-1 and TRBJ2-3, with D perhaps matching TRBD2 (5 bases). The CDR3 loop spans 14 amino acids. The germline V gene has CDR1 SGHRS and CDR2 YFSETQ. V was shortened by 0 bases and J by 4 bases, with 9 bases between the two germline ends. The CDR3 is CASSLAGVPDTQYF. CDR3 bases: TGCGCCAGCAGCTTGGCCGGGGTCCCAGATACGCAGTATTTT.

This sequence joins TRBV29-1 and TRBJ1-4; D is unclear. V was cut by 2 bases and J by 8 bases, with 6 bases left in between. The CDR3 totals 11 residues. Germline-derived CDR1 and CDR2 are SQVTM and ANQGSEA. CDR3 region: CSVETDEKLFF. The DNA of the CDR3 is TGCAGCGTTGAAACGGACGAAAAACTGTTTTTT.

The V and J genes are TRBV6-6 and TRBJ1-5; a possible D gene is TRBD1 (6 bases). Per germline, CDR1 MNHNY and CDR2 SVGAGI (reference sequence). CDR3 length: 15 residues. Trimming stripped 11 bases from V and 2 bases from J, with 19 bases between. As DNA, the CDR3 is TGTGCCCACGCTCCGGGCGGGGGCGGCAATCAGCCCCAGCATTTT. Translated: CAHAPGGGGNQPQHF.

For the CDR3, the DNA is TGTGCCACCAGCACCGGACTAGCGGGGGCTCTCGGGGAGCTGTTTTTT. It translates to CATSTGLAGALGELFF. V usage is TRBV15 and J usage is TRBJ2-2, with 13 positions matching TRBD2. The CDR3 length is 16 residues. V lost 4 bases and J lost 7; bases outside the gene matches: 6. The germline CDR1 and CDR2 sequences are LNHNV and YYDKDF (reference sequence).

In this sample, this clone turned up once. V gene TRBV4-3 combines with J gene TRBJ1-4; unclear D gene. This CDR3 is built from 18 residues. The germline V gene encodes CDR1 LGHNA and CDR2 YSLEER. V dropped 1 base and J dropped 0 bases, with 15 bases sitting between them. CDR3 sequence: CASSQGAAATSTNEKLFF. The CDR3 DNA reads TGCGCCAGCAGCCAAGGGGCGGCAGCGACCTCAACTAATGAAAAACTGTTTTTT.

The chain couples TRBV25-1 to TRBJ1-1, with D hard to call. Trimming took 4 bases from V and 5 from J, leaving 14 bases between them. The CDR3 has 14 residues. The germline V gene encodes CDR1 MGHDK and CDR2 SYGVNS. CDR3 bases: TGTGCCAGCAGTGCTTTCGGGGAAGGAACTGAAGCTTTCTTT. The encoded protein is CASSAFGEGTEAFF.

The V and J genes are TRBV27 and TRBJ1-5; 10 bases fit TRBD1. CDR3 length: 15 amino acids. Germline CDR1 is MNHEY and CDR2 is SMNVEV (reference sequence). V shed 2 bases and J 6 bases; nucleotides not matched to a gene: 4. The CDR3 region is CASSLGTGVAQPQHF. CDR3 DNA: TGTGCCAGCAGTTTAGGGACAGGGGTTGCTCAGCCCCAGCATTTT.

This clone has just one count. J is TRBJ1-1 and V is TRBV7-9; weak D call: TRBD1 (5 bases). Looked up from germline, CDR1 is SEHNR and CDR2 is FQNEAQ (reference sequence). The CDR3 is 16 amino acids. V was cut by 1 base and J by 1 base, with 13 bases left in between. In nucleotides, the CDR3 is TGTGCCAGCAGCTTAGTTTGGGGGGACCCGAACACTGAAGCTTTCTTT. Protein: CASSLVWGDPNTEAFF.